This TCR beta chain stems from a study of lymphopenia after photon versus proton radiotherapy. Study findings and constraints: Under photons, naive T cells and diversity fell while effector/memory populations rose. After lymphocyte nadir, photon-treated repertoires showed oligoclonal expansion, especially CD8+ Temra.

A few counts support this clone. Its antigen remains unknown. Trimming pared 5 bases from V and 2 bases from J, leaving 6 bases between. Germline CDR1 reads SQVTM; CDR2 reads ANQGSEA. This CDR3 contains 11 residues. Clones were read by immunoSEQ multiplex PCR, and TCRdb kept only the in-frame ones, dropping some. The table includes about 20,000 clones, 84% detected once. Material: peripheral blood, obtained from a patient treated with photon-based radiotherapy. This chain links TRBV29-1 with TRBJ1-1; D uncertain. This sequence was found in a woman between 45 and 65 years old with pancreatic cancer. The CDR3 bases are TGCAGCGTTCTCGTTAACACTGAAGCTTTCTTT. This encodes CSVLVNTEAFF. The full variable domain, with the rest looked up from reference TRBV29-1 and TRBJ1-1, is SAVISQKPSRDICQRGTSLTIQCQVDSQVTMMFWYRQQPGQSLTLIATANQGSEATYESGFVIDKFPISRPNLTFSTLTVSNMSPEDSSIYLCSVLVNTEAFFGQGTRLTVV.